This T cell receptor (beta chain) came from a study of blood T cell repertoires in COVID-19. Study at large: Spain, Italy and the United States supplied samples that represented acute and convalescent COVID-19. From T cells, B-cell-depleted T cells, or PBMCs came the material, which was cDNA or gDNA.

As processed by the authors: Estimation of nucleated cell counts was performed using reference gene primer amplification. This table comes from immunoSEQ multiplex PCR, and its TCRdb copy is limited to in-frame clones, with some not included. V and J calls and clone size come straight from that table; D and trimming were deduced from the DNA. Here the sample spans approximately 180,000 clones, over 65% being singletons. There are 15 residues in the CDR3. V lost 6 bases to trimming and J lost 6 bases, with 15 bases between them. Germline assignment: CDR1 SGHTA and CDR2 FQGTGA. Patients in Seattle were enrolled during active infection, then followed longitudinally.

This TCR was sampled from a person aged 65 to 85 with COVID-19, enrolled during active disease. The sample taken for sequencing was peripheral blood. The genes are TRBV7-3 and TRBJ1-6, with D perhaps matching TRBD1 (6 bases). CDR3 in DNA: TGTGCCAGCAGGCTTGATCGGGGGGCTAATTCACCCCTCCACTTT. This gives the protein CASRLDRGANSPLHF.